What follows are 13 T cell receptor beta chains derived from one specimen sequenced in a study of human T cells and chemical hapten exposure. Sample time point: patch test 3, about 24 weeks after DPC sensitization. Treatment of the sample: therapeutic diphenylcyclopropenone sensitization with weekly scalp DPC. Via MiXCR, TCRdb re-called the RACE reads, giving one row per CDR3 protein. This sample yields roughly 200,000 distinct CDR3 sequences, of which about 25% are seen a single time; under 2.5% belongs to the top ten. The sequences come from whole blood, collected in connection with sensitization to the hapten diphenylcyclopropenone (DPC). These receptors originate from a woman in her forties with alopecia areata. Some clones in this sample may be carry-over from other donors' samples.

The chain employs TRBV7-2 and TRBJ2-2, with D maybe TRBD1 (6 bases). V was clipped by 1 base and J by 6 bases, with 18 bases between them. CDR3 length: 17 residues. Germline CDR1 reads SGHTA; CDR2 reads FQGNSA. As DNA, the CDR3 is TGTGCCAGCAGCTTAGACTCACCCACTACAGGGTCCGGGGAGCTGTTTTTT. Its translation: CASSLDSPTTGSGELFF.

There are many counts of this clonotype. The chain couples TRBV12-3 or TRBV12-4 to TRBJ1-5, with D possibly being TRBD1 (5 bases). The V end was cut by 4 bases, the J end by 4 bases, with 14 bases between. The CDR3 consists of 15 residues. Written as DNA, the CDR3 is TGTGCCAGCAGTTCCCCGGTTGGACATAATCAGCCCCAGCATTTT. It translates to CASSSPVGHNQPQHF.

This clonotype has just a few counts. V and J are TRBV7-9 and TRBJ2-2; D not certain. CDR1 is SEHNR and CDR2 is FQNEAQ in the germline V gene (reference sequence). This CDR3 is built from 12 residues. V was clipped by 4 bases and J by 6 bases, with 6 bases between them. The CDR3 sequence is CASSWVAGELFF. For the CDR3, the DNA is TGTGCCAGCAGCTGGGTGGCCGGGGAGCTGTTTTTT. The full variable domain, its missing parts supplied by reference TRBV7-9 and TRBJ2-2, is DTGVSQNPRHKITKRGQNVTFRCDPISEHNRLYWYRQTLGQGPEFLTYFQNEAQLEKSRLLSDRFSAERPKGSFSTLEIQRTEQGDSAMYLCASSWVAGELFFGEGSRLTVL.

This clonotype was observed a handful of times. V and J are TRBV29-1 and TRBJ2-2; D is uncertain. The CDR3 runs to 14 residues. The germline V gene encodes CDR1 SQVTM and CDR2 ANQGSEA. Trimming cost V 1 base and J 4 bases, with 10 bases left between them. CDR3 nucleotides: TGCAGCGTTGAAGTTGGTCCTGGCACCGGGGAGCTGTTTTTT. Protein: CSVEVGPGTGELFF.

The sample holds a few counts of this clonotype. This sequence joins TRBV9 and TRBJ2-7; TRBD1 agrees at 8 bases. With 2 bases clipped from V and 2 bases from J, the junction kept 3 bases outside the gene matches. Germline values: CDR1 SGDLS, CDR2 YYNGEE. This CDR3 comprises 14 residues. The CDR3 loop is CASSVAGQAYEQYF. The CDR3 DNA reads TGTGCCAGCAGCGTGGCGGGACAGGCCTACGAGCAGTACTTC.

As concerns this clonotype: One junction end disagrees with the germline gene, perhaps due to a read error. The chain has TRBV20-1 and TRBJ1-2; D uncertain. The CDR3 is 13 amino acids. Germline V CDR1 and CDR2: DFQATT, SNEGSKA (reference sequence). The CDR3 is CSASDRAIYGYNF. For the CDR3, the DNA is TGCAGTGCTAGTGACCGGGCCATCTATGGCTACAACTTC.

This clonotype occurred many times. This chain uses TRBV29-1 with TRBJ2-7; D remains unclear. The CDR3 totals 12 residues. Germline CDR1 SQVTM, CDR2 ANQGSEA. V lost 4 bases and J 5 bases, leaving 12 bases between the germline ends. The CDR3 region has the DNA TGCAGCGTTGCGGTTGGGGTCCACGAGCAGTACTTC. It yields the protein CSVAVGVHEQYF.

The chain couples TRBV5-1 to TRBJ2-7, with D possibly called TRBD1 or TRBD2 (5 bases each). The CDR3 is 13 residues long. The germline gives CDR1 SGHRS, CDR2 YFSETQ. Trimming stripped 7 bases from V and 6 bases from J, with 17 bases between. CDR3 protein: CASGDQGGSEQYF. In DNA form, the CDR3 reads TGCGCCAGCGGAGATCAGGGTGGGAGCGAGCAGTACTTC.

The V call is TRBV13, the J call TRBJ2-4, with 11 bases aligning to TRBD1. Germline CDR1 is PRHDT and CDR2 is FYEKMQ (reference sequence). There are 18 residues in the CDR3. Trimming removed 4 bases from V and 3 bases from J; junction bases left unmatched: 11. The CDR3 DNA follows: TGTGCCAGCAGCTCCGGACAGGGGGCCTACATAGGCAAAAACATTCAGTACTTC. Amino acid sequence: CASSSGQGAYIGKNIQYF.

The chain joins TRBV10-3 to TRBJ2-3; 9 bases are shared with TRBD2. V gave up 2 bases and J gave up 2 bases; unmatched junction bases: 8. The CDR3 extends over 17 amino acids. The germline V gene encodes CDR1 ENHRY and CDR2 SYGVKD. In DNA form, the CDR3 reads TGTGCCATCAGTGAGCTTGCTCCTAGCGGGATCACAGATACGCAGTATTTT. Translation: CAISELAPSGITDTQYF.

The sample holds a few counts of this clonotype. This sequence joins TRBV28 and TRBJ2-1; TRBD2 matches 11 bases. Germline CDR1 and CDR2: MDHEN and SYDVKM. The junction had 10 bases not matched to a gene; V was cut back by 7 bases and J by 8 bases. This CDR3 has 15 amino acids. The CDR3 DNA follows: TGTGCCAGCAAACCTAGCGGGAGGATTAATGATGAGCAGTTCTTC. It is translated as CASKPSGRINDEQFF.

The chain recombines TRBV20-1 with TRBJ2-2, with no clear D. Between the trimmed V and J ends, which lost 0 bases and 4 bases, there was a span of 21 bases. The CDR3 consists of 18 residues. The germline V gene has CDR1 DFQATT and CDR2 SNEGSKA (reference sequence). In nucleotides, the CDR3 is TGCAGTGCTAGAGATCCCCCCGGTTGGCGGTCCGCCACCGGGGAGCTGTTTTTT. Protein product: CSARDPPGWRSATGELFF.

The rearrangement links TRBV9 to TRBJ2-5, with 12 bases fitting TRBD2. Trimming cost V 3 bases and J 5 bases; bases outside gene matches: 8. The V gene's germline CDR1 is SGDLS and CDR2 YYNGEE. This CDR3 has 16 residues. CDR3 sequence reads: CASSAASGRAAETQYF. The CDR3 DNA sequence: TGTGCCAGCAGCGCCGCTAGCGGGAGGGCAGCGGAGACCCAGTACTTC. Using reference TRBV9 and TRBJ2-5 for the parts outside the CDR3, the full variable domain is DSGVTQTPKHLITATGQRVTLRCSPRSGDLSVYWYQQSLDQGLQFLIQYYNGEERAKGNILERFSAQQFPDLHSELNLSSLELGDSALYFCASSAASGRAAETQYFGPGTRLLVL.